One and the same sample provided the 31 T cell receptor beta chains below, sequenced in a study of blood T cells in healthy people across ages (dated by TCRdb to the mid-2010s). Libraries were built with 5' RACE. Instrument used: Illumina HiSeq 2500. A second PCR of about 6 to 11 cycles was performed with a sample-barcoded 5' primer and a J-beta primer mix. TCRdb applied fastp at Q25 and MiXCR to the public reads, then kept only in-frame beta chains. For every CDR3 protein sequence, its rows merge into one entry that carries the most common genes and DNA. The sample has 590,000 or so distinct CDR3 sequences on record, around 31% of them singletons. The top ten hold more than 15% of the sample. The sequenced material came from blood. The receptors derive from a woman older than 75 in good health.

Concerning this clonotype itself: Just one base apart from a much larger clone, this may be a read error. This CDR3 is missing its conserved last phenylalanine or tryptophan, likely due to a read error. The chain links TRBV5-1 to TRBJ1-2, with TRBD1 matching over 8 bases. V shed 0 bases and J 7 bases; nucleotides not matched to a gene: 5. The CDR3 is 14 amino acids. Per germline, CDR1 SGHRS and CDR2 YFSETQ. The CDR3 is CASSLAGQGFGYTC. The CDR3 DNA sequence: TGCGCCAGCAGCTTGGCCGGACAGGGATTTGGCTACACCTGC.

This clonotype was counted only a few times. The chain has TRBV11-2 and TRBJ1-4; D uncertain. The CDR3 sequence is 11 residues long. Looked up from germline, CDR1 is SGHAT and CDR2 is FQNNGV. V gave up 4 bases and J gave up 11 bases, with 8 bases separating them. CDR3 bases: TGTGCCAGCAGCTCCGGGAACAAACTGTTTTTT. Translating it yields CASSSGNKLFF.

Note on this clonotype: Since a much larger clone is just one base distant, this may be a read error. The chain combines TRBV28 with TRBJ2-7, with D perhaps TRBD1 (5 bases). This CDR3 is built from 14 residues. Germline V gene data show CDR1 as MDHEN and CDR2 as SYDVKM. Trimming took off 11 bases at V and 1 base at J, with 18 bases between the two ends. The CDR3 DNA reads TGTGCCGCCTATAACCAGGGCCCATCCTACGAGCAGTACTTC. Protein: CAAYNQGPSYEQYF.

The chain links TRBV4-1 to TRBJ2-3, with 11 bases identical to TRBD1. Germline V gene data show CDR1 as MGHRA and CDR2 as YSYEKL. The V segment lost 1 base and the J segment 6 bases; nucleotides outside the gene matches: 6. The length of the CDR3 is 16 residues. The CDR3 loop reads CASSQVGQGATDTQYF. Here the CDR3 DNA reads TGCGCCAGCAGCCAAGTAGGACAGGGGGCGACGGATACGCAGTATTTT.

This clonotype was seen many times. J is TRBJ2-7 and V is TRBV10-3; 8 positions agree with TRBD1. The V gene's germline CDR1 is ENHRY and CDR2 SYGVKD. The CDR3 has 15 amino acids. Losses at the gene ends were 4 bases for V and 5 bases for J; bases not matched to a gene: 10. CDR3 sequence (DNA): TGTGCCATCAGTGGGGGACAGGCGGTCACCGACGAGCAGTACTTC. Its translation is CAISGGQAVTDEQYF.

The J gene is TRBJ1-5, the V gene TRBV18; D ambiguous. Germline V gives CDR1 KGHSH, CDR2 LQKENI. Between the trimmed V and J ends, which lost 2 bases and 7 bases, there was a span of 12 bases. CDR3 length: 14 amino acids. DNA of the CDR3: TGTGCCAGCTCACCAGACCCCTTTAGCCAGCCCCAGCATTTT. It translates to CASSPDPFSQPQHF. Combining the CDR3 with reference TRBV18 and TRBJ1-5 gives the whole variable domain NAGVMQNPRHLVRRRGQEARLRCSPMKGHSHVYWYRQLPEEGLKFMVYLQKENIIDESGMPKERFSAEFPKEGPSILRIQQVVRGDSAAYFCASSPDPFSQPQHFGDGTRLSIL.

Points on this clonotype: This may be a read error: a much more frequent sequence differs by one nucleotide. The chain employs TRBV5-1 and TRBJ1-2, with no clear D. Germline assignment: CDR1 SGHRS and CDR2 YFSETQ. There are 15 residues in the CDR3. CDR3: CASSLVGDANYDYTF. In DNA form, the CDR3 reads TGCGCCAGCAGCTTGGTGGGCGACGCTAACTATGACTACACCTTC.

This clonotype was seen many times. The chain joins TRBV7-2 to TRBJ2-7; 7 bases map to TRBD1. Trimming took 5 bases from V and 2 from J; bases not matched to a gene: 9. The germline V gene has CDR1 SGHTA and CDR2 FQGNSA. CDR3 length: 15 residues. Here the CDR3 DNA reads TGTGCCAGCAGCCGGGGACCGGGACAGCCCTACGAGCAGTACTTC. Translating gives CASSRGPGQPYEQYF.

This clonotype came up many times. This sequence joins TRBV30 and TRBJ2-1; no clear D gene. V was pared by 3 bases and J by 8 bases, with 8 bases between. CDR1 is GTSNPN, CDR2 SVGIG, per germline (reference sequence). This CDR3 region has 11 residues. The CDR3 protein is CAWSFGDEQFF. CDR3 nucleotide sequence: TGTGCCTGGAGCTTCGGCGATGAGCAGTTCTTC.

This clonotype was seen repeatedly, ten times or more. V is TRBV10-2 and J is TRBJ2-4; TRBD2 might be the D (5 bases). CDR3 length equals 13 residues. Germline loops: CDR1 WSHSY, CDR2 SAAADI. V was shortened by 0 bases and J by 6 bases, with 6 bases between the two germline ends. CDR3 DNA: TGCGCCAGCAGTGAGTCCCGGGGAAACATTCAGTACTTC. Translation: CASSESRGNIQYF.

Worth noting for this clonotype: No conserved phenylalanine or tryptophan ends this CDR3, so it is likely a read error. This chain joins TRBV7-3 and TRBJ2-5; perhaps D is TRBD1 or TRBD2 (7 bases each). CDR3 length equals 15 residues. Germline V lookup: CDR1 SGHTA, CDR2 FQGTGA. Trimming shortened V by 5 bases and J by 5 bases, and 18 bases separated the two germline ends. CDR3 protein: CASSPQGGDGETQYV. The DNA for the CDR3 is TGTGCCAGCAGCCCCCAGGGGGGGGACGGGGAGACCCAGTACGTC.

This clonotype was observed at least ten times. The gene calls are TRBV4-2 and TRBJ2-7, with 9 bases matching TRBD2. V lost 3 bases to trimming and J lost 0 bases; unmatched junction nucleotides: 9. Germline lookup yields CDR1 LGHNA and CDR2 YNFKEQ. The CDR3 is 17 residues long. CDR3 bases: TGTGCCAGCAGCCAGCCACTTTTAGCGGGAGACTCCTACGAGCAGTACTTC. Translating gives CASSQPLLAGDSYEQYF.

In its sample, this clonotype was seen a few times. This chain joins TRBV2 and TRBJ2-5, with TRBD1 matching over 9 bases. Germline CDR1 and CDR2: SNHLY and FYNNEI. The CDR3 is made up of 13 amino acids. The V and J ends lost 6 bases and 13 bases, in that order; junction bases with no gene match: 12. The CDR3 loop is CASSAGTGIERYF. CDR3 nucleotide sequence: TGTGCCAGCAGCGCCGGGACAGGGATTGAGCGGTACTTC.

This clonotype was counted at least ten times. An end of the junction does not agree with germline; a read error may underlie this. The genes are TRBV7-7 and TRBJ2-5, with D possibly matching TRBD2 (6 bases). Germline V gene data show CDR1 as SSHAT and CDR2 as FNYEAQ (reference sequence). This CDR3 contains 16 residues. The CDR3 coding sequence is TGTGCTAGCAGCTCGACCCCGGTGGGACTGGCAGAGACCCAGTACTTC. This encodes CASSSTPVGLAETQYF.

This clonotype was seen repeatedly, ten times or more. The CDR3 is CATVLAGAYNEQFF. CDR3 in DNA: TGTGCCACCGTACTAGCGGGGGCATACAATGAGCAGTTCTTC. The rearrangement links TRBV10-3 to TRBJ2-1; 11 bases are a match to TRBD2. CDR3 length equals 14 residues. Germline V gene lookup returns CDR1 ENHRY and CDR2 SYGVKD. Germline trimming cut 10 bases from V and 4 bases from J; bases unmatched to any gene: 6.

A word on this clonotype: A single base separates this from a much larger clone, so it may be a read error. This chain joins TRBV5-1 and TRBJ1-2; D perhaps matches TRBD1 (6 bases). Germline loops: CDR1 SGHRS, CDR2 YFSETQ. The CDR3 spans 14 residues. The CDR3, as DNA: TGCGTCAGCAGCTTTTCCCCAGGGGACTATGGCTACACCTTC. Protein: CVSSFSPGDYGYTF.

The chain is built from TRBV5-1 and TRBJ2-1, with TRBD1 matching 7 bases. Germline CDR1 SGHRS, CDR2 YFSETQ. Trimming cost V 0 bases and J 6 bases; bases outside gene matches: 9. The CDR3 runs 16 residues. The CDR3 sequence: CASSLASTGSGNEQFF. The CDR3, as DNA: TGCGCCAGCAGCTTGGCTTCGACAGGGTCCGGCAATGAGCAGTTCTTC.

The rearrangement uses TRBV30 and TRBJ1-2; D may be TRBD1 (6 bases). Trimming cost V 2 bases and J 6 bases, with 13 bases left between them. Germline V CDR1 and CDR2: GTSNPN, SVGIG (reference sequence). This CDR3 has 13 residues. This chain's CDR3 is CAWSTGPGNGYTF. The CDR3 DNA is TGTGCCTGGAGTACAGGGCCTGGCAATGGCTACACCTTC.

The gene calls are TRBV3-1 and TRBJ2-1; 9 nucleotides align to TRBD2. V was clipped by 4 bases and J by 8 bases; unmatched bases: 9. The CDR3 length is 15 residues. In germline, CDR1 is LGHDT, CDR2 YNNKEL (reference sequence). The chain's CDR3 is CASSRARGGFDEQFF. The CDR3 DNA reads TGTGCCAGCAGCCGGGCGCGGGGGGGCTTCGATGAGCAGTTCTTC.

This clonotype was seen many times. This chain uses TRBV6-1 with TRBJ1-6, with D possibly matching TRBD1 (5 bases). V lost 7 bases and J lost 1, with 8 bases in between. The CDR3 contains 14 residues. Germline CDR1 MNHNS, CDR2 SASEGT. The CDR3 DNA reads TGTGCCAGCAAGGGGTTTTCCTATAATTCACCCCTCCACTTT. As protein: CASKGFSYNSPLHF.

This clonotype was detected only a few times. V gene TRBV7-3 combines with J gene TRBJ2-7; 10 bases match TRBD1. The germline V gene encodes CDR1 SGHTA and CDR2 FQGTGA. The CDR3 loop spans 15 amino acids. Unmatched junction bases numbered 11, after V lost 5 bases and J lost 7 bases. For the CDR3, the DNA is TGTGCCAGCAGCGCACCGGGACAGGGGACGAATGAGCAGTACTTC. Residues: CASSAPGQGTNEQYF.

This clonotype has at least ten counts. Here the CDR3 reads CASSETGSNYGYTF. The CDR3 DNA reads as TGTGCCAGCAGTGAAACAGGGTCTAACTATGGCTACACCTTC. The V gene is TRBV6-1, the J gene TRBJ1-2; D may be TRBD1 (6 bases). The CDR3 sequence is 14 residues long. Germline CDR1 is MNHNS and CDR2 is SASEGT. Trimming removed 2 bases from V and 0 bases from J, with 7 bases in between.

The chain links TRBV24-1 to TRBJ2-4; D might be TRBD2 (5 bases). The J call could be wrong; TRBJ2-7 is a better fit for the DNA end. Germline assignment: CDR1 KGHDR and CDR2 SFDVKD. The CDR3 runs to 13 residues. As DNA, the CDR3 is TGTGCCACCAGTGATCCGCCGCGGGCCGAGCAGTACTTC. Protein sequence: CATSDPPRAEQYF.

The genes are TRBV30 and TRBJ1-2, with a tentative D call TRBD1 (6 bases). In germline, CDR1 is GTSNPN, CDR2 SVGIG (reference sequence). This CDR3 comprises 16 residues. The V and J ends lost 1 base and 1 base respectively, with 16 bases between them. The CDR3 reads CAWSANGQLNNYGYTF. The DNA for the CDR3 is TGTGCCTGGAGTGCTAACGGACAGTTGAATAACTATGGCTACACCTTC.

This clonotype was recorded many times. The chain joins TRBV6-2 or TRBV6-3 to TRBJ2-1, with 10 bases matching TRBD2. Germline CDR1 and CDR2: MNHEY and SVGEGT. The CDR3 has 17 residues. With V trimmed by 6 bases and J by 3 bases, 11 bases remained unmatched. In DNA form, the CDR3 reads TGTGCCAGCAGATTAAGACGACGGACTAGCGGCTACAATGAGCAGTTCTTC. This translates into CASRLRRRTSGYNEQFF.

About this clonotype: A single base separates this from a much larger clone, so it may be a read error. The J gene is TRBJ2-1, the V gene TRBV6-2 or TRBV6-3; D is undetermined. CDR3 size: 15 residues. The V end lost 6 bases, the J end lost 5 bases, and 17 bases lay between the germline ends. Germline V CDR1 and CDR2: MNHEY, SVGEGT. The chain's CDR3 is CASRPTETRHNEQFF. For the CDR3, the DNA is TGTGCCAGCAGACCGACCGAGACTCGCCACAATGAGCAGTTCTTC.

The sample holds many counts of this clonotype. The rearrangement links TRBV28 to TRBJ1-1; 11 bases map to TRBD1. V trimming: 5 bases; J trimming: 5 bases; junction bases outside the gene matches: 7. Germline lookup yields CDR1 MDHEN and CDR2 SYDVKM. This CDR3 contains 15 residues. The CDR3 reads CASSPGQGARTEAFF. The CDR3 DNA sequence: TGTGCCAGCAGTCCCGGACAGGGGGCGCGGACTGAAGCTTTCTTT.

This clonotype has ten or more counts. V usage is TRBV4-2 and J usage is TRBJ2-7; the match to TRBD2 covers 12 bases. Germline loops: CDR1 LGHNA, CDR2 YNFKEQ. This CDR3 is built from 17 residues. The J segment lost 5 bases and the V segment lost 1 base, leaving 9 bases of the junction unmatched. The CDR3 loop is CASSQAQTSGGRDEQYF. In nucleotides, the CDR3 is TGTGCCAGCAGCCAAGCCCAGACTAGCGGGGGTCGGGACGAGCAGTACTTC.

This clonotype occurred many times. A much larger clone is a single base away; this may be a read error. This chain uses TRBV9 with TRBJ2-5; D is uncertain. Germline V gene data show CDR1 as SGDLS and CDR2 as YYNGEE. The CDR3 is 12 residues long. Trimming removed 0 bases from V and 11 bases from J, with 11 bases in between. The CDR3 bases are TGTGCCAGCAGCGTAGAGTTGCAAGAGCAGTACTTC. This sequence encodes CASSVELQEQYF.

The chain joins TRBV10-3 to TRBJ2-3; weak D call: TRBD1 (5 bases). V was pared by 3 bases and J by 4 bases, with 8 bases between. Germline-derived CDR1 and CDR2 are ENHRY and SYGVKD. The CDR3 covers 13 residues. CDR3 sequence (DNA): TGTGCCATCAGTGAAACAGGCGCAGATACGCAGTATTTT. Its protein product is CAISETGADTQYF.

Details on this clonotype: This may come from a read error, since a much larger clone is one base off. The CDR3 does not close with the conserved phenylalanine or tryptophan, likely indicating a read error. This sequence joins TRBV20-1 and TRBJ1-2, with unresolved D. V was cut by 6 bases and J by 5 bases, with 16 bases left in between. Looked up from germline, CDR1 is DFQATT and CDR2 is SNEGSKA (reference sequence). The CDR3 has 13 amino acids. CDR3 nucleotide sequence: TGCAGTGCCCCAGTGAGGGTCCGGTATGGCTACACCGTC. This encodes CSAPVRVRYGYTV.